What follows is one T cell receptor (beta chain) and its context. Its antigen is undetermined. TCR beta CDR3 amplification used RNA transcripts. An initial RT-PCR round employing HTBI primers preceded a second-round multiplex PCR. TCRdb re-called the multiplex PCR reads with MiXCR, one entry per CDR3 protein. The sample holds more than 550,000 distinct CDR3 sequences; about 38% are singletons and the top ten take over 2.5%. The data originate from a study of Graves' ophthalmopathy and Graves' hyperthyroidism. The length of the CDR3 is 15 residues. V was cut by 5 bases and J by 7 bases, with 15 bases left in between. Findings and limits, study-wide: In blood, most expanded thyroid clonotypes above 0.001 frequency were also detected.

The sequence derives from an adult man with Graves' ophthalmopathy. The sequenced material came from peripheral blood. The rearrangement joins TRBV12-3 or TRBV12-4 to TRBJ1-6; D is perhaps TRBD1 (5 bases). The CDR3 nucleotides read TGTGCCAGCAGTCAACGGGGACGGTACAATTCACCCCTCCACTTT. Translating it yields CASSQRGRYNSPLHF.